This is a list of T cell receptor beta chains from one sample in a study of HIV-infected patients and healthy controls. TCRdb reanalysed the 5' RACE reads using MiXCR and keeps one entry per CDR3 protein. The data hold some 11,000 distinct CDR3 sequences, with about 10% observed a single time. The sample here was blood, taken before antiretroviral therapy. Receptors originate from an adult with HIV infection. The donor label of this sample is uncertain. Both conserved end residues are part of each CDR3. The D gene is left open where the match is weak. A clone size is listed for some rows: how often the clone was seen (once, few, many), or a class if it is expanded.

V gene	clone size	D gene	J gene	CDR3 protein	CDR3 DNA
TRBV11-2	.	.	TRBJ2-3	CASSLSAAGTDTQYF	TGTGCCAGCAGCCTATCGGCCGCGGGCACAGATACGCAGTATTTT
TRBV20-1	medium-sized	TRBD2	TRBJ2-3	CSARDGGGIYTDTQYF	TGCAGTGCTAGAGATGGCGGGGGGATTTACACAGATACGCAGTATTTT
TRBV13	many	.	TRBJ2-1	CASSWPGRAYNEQFF	TGTGCCAGCAGCTGGCCGGGACGAGCCTACAATGAGCAGTTCTTC
TRBV19	many	TRBD1	TRBJ1-1	CASSAGQASVGNFF	TGTGCCAGTAGTGCGGGACAGGCCAGTGTGGGGAACTTCTTT
TRBV7-2	many	TRBD2	TRBJ2-5	CASSLTSGTETQYF	TGTGCCAGCAGCTTAACTAGCGGGACGGAGACCCAGTACTTC
TRBV13	medium-sized	TRBD1	TRBJ2-3	CASSFSNRGSTDTQYF	TGTGCCAGCAGCTTTTCAAACAGGGGCAGCACAGATACGCAGTATTTT
TRBV2	.	.	TRBJ2-3	CASKVGSLGPTQYF	TGTGCCAGCAAGGTCGGGAGTTTGGGGCCCACGCAGTATTTT
TRBV20-1	few	.	TRBJ2-5	CSARHQHGEETQYF	TGCAGTGCTAGACACCAGCACGGTGAGGAGACCCAGTACTTC
TRBV11-2	.	.	TRBJ2-3	CASSLTGLSDTQYF	TGTGCCAGCAGCTTAACGGGACTTTCAGATACGCAGTATTTT
TRBV20-1	many	.	TRBJ2-1	CSASPSSTGKHEQFF	TGCAGTGCTAGCCCTAGTAGTACAGGGAAGCATGAGCAGTTCTTC
TRBV7-9	many	.	TRBJ1-1	CASSLPGRTESEAFF	TGTGCCAGCAGCCTACCGGGACGGACGGAGTCGGAAGCTTTCTTT
TRBV5-1	few	.	TRBJ2-5	CASSSATSPKTQYF	TGCGCCAGCAGCTCGGCTACTAGTCCCAAGACCCAGTACTTC
TRBV7-9	many	TRBD1	TRBJ1-2	CASSLGGQGVGGYTF	TGTGCCAGCAGCTTAGGTGGACAGGGGGTTGGCGGCTACACCTTC
TRBV29-1	.	TRBD1	TRBJ1-1	CSVEITGVDTEAFF	TGCAGCGTTGAGATCACAGGGGTAGACACTGAAGCTTTCTTT
TRBV30	many	TRBD1	TRBJ2-4	CAWSRQGKNIQYF	TGTGCCTGGAGTCGACAGGGAAAAAACATTCAGTACTTC
TRBV7-9	medium-sized	TRBD1	TRBJ2-7	CASSLGQGVAEQYF	TGTGCCAGCAGCTTGGGACAGGGAGTGGCCGAGCAGTACTTC
TRBV6-5	many	.	TRBJ2-6	CASTRGVSGANVLTF	TGTGCCAGCACCAGAGGGGTCTCTGGGGCCAACGTCCTGACTTTC
TRBV5-6	medium-sized	TRBD1	TRBJ1-4	CASSAGTVPEKLFF	TGTGCCAGCAGCGCCGGGACAGTCCCGGAAAAACTGTTTTTT
TRBV6-2/TRBV6-3	many	.	TRBJ2-7	CASSWGDLQYEQYF	TGTGCCAGCAGTTGGGGGGATCTCCAATACGAGCAGTACTTC
TRBV5-1	many	.	TRBJ1-2	CASSLGQNYGYTF	TGCGCCAGCAGCCTAGGACAGAACTATGGCTACACCTTC
TRBV7-2	medium-sized	TRBD2	TRBJ2-7	CASSLEPGLASEQYF	TGTGCCAGCAGCCTAGAGCCGGGACTAGCATCCGAGCAGTACTTC
TRBV24-1	many	.	TRBJ1-2	CATSDDGRDYGYTF	TGTGCCACCAGTGACGATGGACGTGACTATGGCTACACCTTC
TRBV11-3	.	TRBD1	TRBJ2-1	CASSTGTGVLEDEQFF	TGTGCCAGCAGCACCGGGACAGGGGTATTAGAAGATGAGCAGTTCTTC
TRBV3-1	many	TRBD2	TRBJ2-4	CASSQERTSWNIQYF	TGTGCCAGCAGCCAAGAACGGACTAGCTGGAACATTCAGTACTTC
TRBV18	many	TRBD1	TRBJ1-6	CASSPPGQAYSPLHF	TGTGCCAGCTCACCACCGGGACAGGCCTATTCACCCCTCCACTTT
TRBV11-3	few	.	TRBJ2-5	CASSPIGGAHQETQYF	TGTGCCAGCAGCCCCATTGGGGGGGCGCACCAAGAGACCCAGTACTTC
TRBV3-1	few	.	TRBJ1-6	CASSRMGRDSPLHF	TGTGCCAGCAGCCGCATGGGCCGGGATTCACCCCTCCACTTT
TRBV20-1	many	.	TRBJ2-3	CSAQHSASTDTQYF	TGCAGTGCCCAGCACAGCGCTAGCACAGATACGCAGTATTTT
TRBV7-2	many	TRBD2	TRBJ2-7	CASSLDSGGAPYEQYF	TGTGCCAGCAGTTTAGATAGCGGGGGGGCCCCCTACGAGCAGTACTTC
TRBV4-1	.	TRBD2	TRBJ2-7	CDSSQRGDGLVGYEQYF	TGCGACAGCAGCCAGCGAGGGGACGGACTAGTTGGCTACGAGCAGTACTTC
TRBV18	many	TRBD1	TRBJ1-1	CASSRTGGETEAFF	TGTGCCAGCTCACGGACAGGGGGAGAGACTGAAGCTTTCTTT
TRBV14	few	TRBD1	TRBJ1-4	CASSMTGNNEKLFF	TGTGCCAGCAGCATGACAGGGAATAATGAAAAACTGTTTTTT
TRBV12-3/TRBV12-4	many	TRBD2	TRBJ2-3	CASSLGSGGVDTQYF	TGTGCCAGCAGTTTAGGTAGCGGGGGGGTAGATACGCAGTATTTT
TRBV29-1	many	.	TRBJ2-2	CSVIAGTSNTGELFF	TGCAGCGTAATCGCCGGGACAAGTAACACCGGGGAGCTGTTTTTT
TRBV30	few	TRBD1	TRBJ2-3	CAWAIKGAGDTQYF	TGTGCCTGGGCAATAAAGGGGGCCGGAGATACGCAGTATTTT
TRBV15	.	.	TRBJ1-4	CATSLRILDEKLFF	TGTGCCACCAGCCTGCGGATACTCGATGAAAAACTGTTTTTT
TRBV10-3	.	TRBD2	TRBJ2-1	CAISLASGGTYNEQFF	TGTGCCATCAGCTTGGCTAGCGGGGGAACCTACAATGAGCAGTTCTTC